This TCR beta chain was observed in a study of T cell responses to AZD1222 COVID-19 vaccine. This clone was recorded only once. Germline CDR1 and CDR2: LNHDA and SQIVND (reference sequence). The CDR3 spans 18 residues. Trimming cost V 4 bases and J 5 bases; bases outside gene matches: 15. The method was immunoSEQ multiplex PCR; TCRdb's version includes in-frame clones alone and lacks a portion of them. Among around 120,000 clones listed, approximately 84% were seen once. The V call is TRBV19, the J call TRBJ1-5, with 9 bases matching TRBD1. Material: peripheral blood, obtained on day 0 of AZD1222 vaccination. This clonotype originated in an adult in good health. The CDR3 here is CASSRGQGTSGRYQPQHF. The CDR3 nucleotides read TGTGCCAGTAGTAGGGGACAGGGAACCTCGGGGCGGTATCAGCCCCAGCATTTT.